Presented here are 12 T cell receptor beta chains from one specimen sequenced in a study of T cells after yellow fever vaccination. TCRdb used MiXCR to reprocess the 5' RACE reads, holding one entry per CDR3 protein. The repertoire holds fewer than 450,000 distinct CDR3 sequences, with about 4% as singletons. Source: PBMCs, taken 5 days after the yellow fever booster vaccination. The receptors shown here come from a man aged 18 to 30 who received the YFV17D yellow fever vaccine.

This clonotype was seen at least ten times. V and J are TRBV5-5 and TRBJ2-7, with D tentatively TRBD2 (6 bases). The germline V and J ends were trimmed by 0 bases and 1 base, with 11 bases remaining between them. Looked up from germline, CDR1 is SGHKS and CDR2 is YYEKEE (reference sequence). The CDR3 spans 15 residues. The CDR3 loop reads CASSLDLAYSYEQYF. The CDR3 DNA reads TGTGCCAGCAGCTTGGACCTAGCGTATTCCTACGAGCAGTACTTC.

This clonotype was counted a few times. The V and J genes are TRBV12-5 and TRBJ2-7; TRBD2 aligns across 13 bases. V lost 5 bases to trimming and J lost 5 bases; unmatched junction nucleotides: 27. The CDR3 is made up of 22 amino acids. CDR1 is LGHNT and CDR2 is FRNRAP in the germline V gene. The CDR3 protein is CASGPTQIVAGPGLAGDNEQYV. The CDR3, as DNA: TGTGCTAGTGGTCCGACCCAGATCGTTGCGGGACCCGGACTAGCGGGGGACAACGAGCAGTACGTC.

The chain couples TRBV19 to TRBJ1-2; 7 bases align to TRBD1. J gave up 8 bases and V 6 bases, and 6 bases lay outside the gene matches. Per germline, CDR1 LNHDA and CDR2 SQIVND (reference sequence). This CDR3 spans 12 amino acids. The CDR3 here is CASSDRARGYTF. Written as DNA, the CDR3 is TGTGCCAGTAGCGACAGGGCAAGGGGCTACACCTTC.

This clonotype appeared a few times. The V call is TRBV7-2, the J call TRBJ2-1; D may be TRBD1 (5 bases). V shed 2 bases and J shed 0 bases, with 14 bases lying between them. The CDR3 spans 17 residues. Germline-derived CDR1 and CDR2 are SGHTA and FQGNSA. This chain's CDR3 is CASSLFRTGTSYNEQFF. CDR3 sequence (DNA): TGTGCCAGCAGCTTATTTCGTACAGGAACCTCCTACAATGAGCAGTTCTTC.

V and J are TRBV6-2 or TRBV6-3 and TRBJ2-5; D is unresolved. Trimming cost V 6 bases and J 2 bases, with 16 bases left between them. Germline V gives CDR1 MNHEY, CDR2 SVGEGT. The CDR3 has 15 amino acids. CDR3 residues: CASSPRRSLQETQYF. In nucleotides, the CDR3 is TGTGCCAGCAGCCCGCGGCGGAGTCTTCAAGAGACCCAGTACTTC.

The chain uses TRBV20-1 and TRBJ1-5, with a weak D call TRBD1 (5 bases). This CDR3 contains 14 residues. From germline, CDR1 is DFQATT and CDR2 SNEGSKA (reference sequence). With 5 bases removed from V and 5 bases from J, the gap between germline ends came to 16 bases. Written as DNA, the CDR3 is TGCAGTGCTCGCAGGGATTCTGGATATCAGCCCCAGCATTTT. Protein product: CSARRDSGYQPQHF.

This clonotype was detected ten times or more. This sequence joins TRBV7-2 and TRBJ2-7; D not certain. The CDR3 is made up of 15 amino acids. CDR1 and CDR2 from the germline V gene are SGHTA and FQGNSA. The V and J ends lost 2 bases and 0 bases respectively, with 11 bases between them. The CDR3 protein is CASSLFPGTSYEQYF. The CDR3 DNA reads TGTGCCAGCAGCTTATTCCCAGGCACCTCCTACGAGCAGTACTTC.

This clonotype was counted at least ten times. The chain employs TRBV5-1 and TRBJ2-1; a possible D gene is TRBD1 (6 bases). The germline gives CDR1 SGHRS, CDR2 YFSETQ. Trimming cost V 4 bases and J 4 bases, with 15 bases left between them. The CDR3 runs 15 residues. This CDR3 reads CASSPEGDSYNEQFF. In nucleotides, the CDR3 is TGCGCCAGCAGCCCTGAGGGGGATTCATACAATGAGCAGTTCTTC.

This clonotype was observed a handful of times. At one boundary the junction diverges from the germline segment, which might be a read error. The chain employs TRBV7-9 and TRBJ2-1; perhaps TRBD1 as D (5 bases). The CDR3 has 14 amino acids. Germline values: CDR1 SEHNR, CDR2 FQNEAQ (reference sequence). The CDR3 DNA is TGTGCCGGCAGCTTAGAAGGGGCCTTTTACGAGCAGTTCTTC. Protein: CAGSLEGAFYEQFF.

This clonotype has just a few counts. The CDR3 region is CASNQGRANEKLFF. CDR3 DNA sequence: TGCGCCAGCAACCAAGGCAGAGCTAATGAAAAACTGTTTTTT. V usage is TRBV5-1 and J usage is TRBJ1-4; D is undetermined. Per germline, CDR1 SGHRS and CDR2 YFSETQ. The CDR3 is made up of 14 amino acids. V lost 6 bases to trimming and J lost 3 bases, with 12 bases between them.

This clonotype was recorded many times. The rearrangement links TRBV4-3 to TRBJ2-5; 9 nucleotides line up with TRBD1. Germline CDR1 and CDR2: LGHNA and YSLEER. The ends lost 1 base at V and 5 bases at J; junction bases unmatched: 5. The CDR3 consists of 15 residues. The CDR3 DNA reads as TGCGCCAGCAGCCAAGCGGGACAGGGAAAGGAGACCCAGTACTTC. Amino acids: CASSQAGQGKETQYF.

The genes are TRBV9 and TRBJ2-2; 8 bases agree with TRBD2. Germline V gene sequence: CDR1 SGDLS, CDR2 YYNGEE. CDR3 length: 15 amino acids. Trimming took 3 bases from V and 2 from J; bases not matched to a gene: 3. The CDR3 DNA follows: TGTGCCAGCAGCGACGGACTAGCAAACACCGGGGAGCTGTTTTTT. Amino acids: CASSDGLANTGELFF.